This is a list of T cell receptor beta chains from one sample in a study of T-cell reconstitution after alpha-beta-depleted transplantation in children. One entry per CDR3 protein, called by TCRdb with MiXCR from the PCR reads. Among roughly 300,000 distinct CDR3 sequences listed, over 9% were seen once. Source: PBMCs from the stem cell graft donor, taken from the stem cell graft. These receptors originate from a human donor who donated a stem cell graft to a child with acute lymphoblastic leukemia. Each CDR3 is given with its conserved first and last residue. The order of the fields is D gene, J gene, V gene, clone size, CDR3 DNA, CDR3 protein. D genes are given only for firm matches. Size is omitted from some rows. Given values are once, few, many or a class for expanded clones.

>.|TRBJ1-2|TRBV6-5|.
TGTGCCAGCAGTTACTCGGGTTTAACCCGGGCAAGGGATGGCTACACCTTC
CASSYSGLTRARDGYTF
>TRBD2|TRBJ2-7|TRBV7-2|.
TGTGCCAGCAGCTCCCGCCCCGGGGGCGGGAGGGCGAACGAGCAGTACTTC
CASSSRPGGGRANEQYF
>TRBD2|TRBJ2-2|TRBV15|.
TGTGCCACCAGCAGAGACAGCTCCGGGACTAGCGGCGGGGAGCTGTTTTTT
CATSRDSSGTSGGELFF
>.|TRBJ2-6|TRBV15|.
TGTGCCACCAGCAGGGGCGGGACATCTCTCTCTGGGGCCAACGTCCTGACTTTC
CATSRGGTSLSGANVLTF
>.|TRBJ1-1|TRBV12-3/TRBV12-4|.
TGTGCCAGCAGTTTTGCGATCACTGAAGCTTTCTTT
CASSFAITEAFF
>TRBD1|TRBJ2-7|TRBV10-3|few
TGTGCCATCAGAGATGACAGGGGCAGACCCTACGAGCAGTACTTC
CAIRDDRGRPYEQYF
>.|TRBJ2-2|TRBV5-1|.
TGCGCCAGCAACCGAGACAGGAACACCGTGGAGCTGTTTTTT
CASNRDRNTVELFF
>.|TRBJ2-7|TRBV4-1|.
TGCGCCAGCAGCCAAGGCCCCTTTGGAGAGCAGTACTTC
CASSQGPFGEQYF
>.|TRBJ2-2|TRBV14|.
TGTGCCAGCAGCCAAGATTCGCGGACTATCGGGGAGCTGTTTTTT
CASSQDSRTIGELFF
>.|TRBJ2-6|TRBV18|.
TGTGCCAGCTCACCGGACAACTCTGGGGCCAACGTCCTGACTTTC
CASSPDNSGANVLTF
>.|TRBJ2-1|TRBV7-2|few
TGTGCCAGCACCACTATTAAGACGGGGAAGATGGGGGACAATGAGCAGTTCTTC
CASTTIKTGKMGDNEQFF
>TRBD1|TRBJ2-1|TRBV12-3/TRBV12-4|few
TGTGCCAGCAGCTTGACAGGGTCCCCCTACAATGAGCAGTTCTTC
CASSLTGSPYNEQFF
>TRBD2|TRBJ2-7|TRBV4-1|.
TGCGCCAGCAGCCAGTCCGCCTTCGCGGGAGACTCCTACGAGCAGTACTTC
CASSQSAFAGDSYEQYF
>.|TRBJ2-1|TRBV9|few
TGTGCCAGCAGCGTATCTCGGTTCGCCGGGAATGAGCAGTTCTTC
CASSVSRFAGNEQFF
>TRBD2|TRBJ2-5|TRBV20-1|many
TGCAGTGCTAGGCCGGAACTAGCGCGAATGCAGTACTTC
CSARPELARMQYF
>TRBD1|TRBJ1-5|TRBV27|few
TGTGCCAGCAGTCCCGGGACAGGGTATAGCAATCAGCCCCAGCATTTT
CASSPGTGYSNQPQHF
>TRBD2|TRBJ2-7|TRBV20-1|few
TGCAGTGCTAGACTAGCGGGGACCTACGAGCAGTACTTC
CSARLAGTYEQYF
>TRBD1|TRBJ2-7|TRBV4-1|few
TGCGCCAGCAGCCATACAGGGGACTACGAGCAGTACTTC
CASSHTGDYEQYF
>.|TRBJ1-4|TRBV15|.
TGTGCCACCAGCAGAGAGGGGGGCCGGACAGCGGGAGAAAAACTGTTTTTT
CATSREGGRTAGEKLFF
>TRBD1|TRBJ1-4|TRBV4-1|many
TGCGCCAGCAGCCATGAGGGACAGGGAAGTGAAAAACTGTTTTTT
CASSHEGQGSEKLFF
>.|TRBJ2-2|TRBV20-1|few
TGCAGTGCTAGGCTACTGGGGGAGCTGTTTTTT
CSARLLGELFF
>TRBD2|TRBJ2-1|TRBV7-9|.
TGTGCCAGCAGCTCCACTAGCGGGACTAGCTCCTACAATGAGCAGTTCTTC
CASSSTSGTSSYNEQFF
>TRBD1|TRBJ1-2|TRBV7-9|many
TGTGCCAGCAGCCACAGGGACAGCCACTTCTATGGCTACACCTTC
CASSHRDSHFYGYTF
>.|TRBJ1-1|TRBV5-1|few
TGCGCCAGCAGCTTGGCCTCGGTGAACACTGAAGCTTTCTTT
CASSLASVNTEAFF
>TRBD1|TRBJ2-7|TRBV3-1|many
TGTGCCAGCAGCCAAGATCAGACAGGGGGCTACGAGCAGTACTTC
CASSQDQTGGYEQYF
>TRBD2|TRBJ2-4|TRBV20-1|.
TGCAGTGCTAGGGGACTAGCGGGAGAAGCCAAAAACATTCAGTACTTC
CSARGLAGEAKNIQYF
>TRBD1|TRBJ2-7|TRBV20-1|many
TGCAGTGCTAGGGGACAGGGCTCCTACGAGCAGTACTTC
CSARGQGSYEQYF
>TRBD2|TRBJ2-5|TRBV7-3|.
TGTGCCAGCAGCTTAGAGGCGGGAGAGGGGCAAGAGACCCAGTACTTC
CASSLEAGEGQETQYF
>.|TRBJ1-2|TRBV7-3|many
TGTGCCAGCAGCTTATCCCCAGCAGGGAGCCTCTATGGCTACACCTTC
CASSLSPAGSLYGYTF
>.|TRBJ2-6|TRBV4-1|.
TGCGCCAGCAGCCAAGATGTATTAGGTCCGAGTATTTACTCTGGGGCCAACGTCCTGACTTTC
CASSQDVLGPSIYSGANVLTF
>TRBD2|TRBJ2-1|TRBV15|.
TGTGCCACCAGCAGAGTAAAACTAGCGGGAAACAATGAGCAGTTCTTC
CATSRVKLAGNNEQFF
>TRBD2|TRBJ2-2|TRBV29-1|few
TGCAGCGGACTGGGGGGGACCGGGGAGCTGTTTTTT
CSGLGGTGELFF
>TRBD1|TRBJ1-6|TRBV5-1|.
TGCGCCAGCAGGCTTTCACAGGGGTCACCCCTCCACTTT
CASRLSQGSPLHF
>.|TRBJ1-1|TRBV2|few
TGTGCCAGCAGTGAAAGGGGGAGGGTTGGGGGGAACACTGAAGCTTTCTTT
CASSERGRVGGNTEAFF
>TRBD1|TRBJ2-5|TRBV7-8|.
TGTGCCAGCACCAGGGACAGGGCGGAGACCCAGTACTTC
CASTRDRAETQYF
>TRBD1|TRBJ2-1|TRBV11-1|.
TGTGCCAGCAGTGGACAGGTGCCGAGCTCCTACAATGAGCAGTTCTTC
CASSGQVPSSYNEQFF
>TRBD1|TRBJ1-1|TRBV12-3/TRBV12-4|.
TGTGCCTTCTGTCCCCGCCCTTCAGGGGGCTGGATGGGGAACACTGAAGCTTTCTTT
CAFCPRPSGGWMGNTEAFF
>TRBD2|TRBJ2-1|TRBV12-3/TRBV12-4|.
TGTTCGACAGTCCGGGGGGAGTATTACAATGAGCAGTTCTTC
CSTVRGEYYNEQFF
>.|TRBJ2-7|TRBV7-2|.
TGTGCCAGCAGCTTAGAAGGCCTGGGAGGCTACGAGCAGTACTTC
CASSLEGLGGYEQYF
>.|TRBJ2-1|TRBV12-3/TRBV12-4|.
TGTGCCAGCAGTTTAGGTACGGATTACTACAATGAGCAGTTCTTC
CASSLGTDYYNEQFF
>.|TRBJ2-7|TRBV4-3|few
TGCGCCAGCAGCCAAGATCGGTTCGGCGGCTACGAGCAGTACTTC
CASSQDRFGGYEQYF
>TRBD1|TRBJ1-5|TRBV6-5|many
TGTGCCAGCAGTTATAGGGGGCCCGATCAGCCCCAGCATTTT
CASSYRGPDQPQHF
>TRBD1|TRBJ1-2|TRBV6-6|.
TGTGCCAGCAACGACAGGGACTATGGCTACACCTTC
CASNDRDYGYTF
>.|TRBJ2-5|TRBV4-3|.
TGCGCCAGCAGCCAAAGGCGGGACGGGGCCCAGTACTTC
CASSQRRDGAQYF